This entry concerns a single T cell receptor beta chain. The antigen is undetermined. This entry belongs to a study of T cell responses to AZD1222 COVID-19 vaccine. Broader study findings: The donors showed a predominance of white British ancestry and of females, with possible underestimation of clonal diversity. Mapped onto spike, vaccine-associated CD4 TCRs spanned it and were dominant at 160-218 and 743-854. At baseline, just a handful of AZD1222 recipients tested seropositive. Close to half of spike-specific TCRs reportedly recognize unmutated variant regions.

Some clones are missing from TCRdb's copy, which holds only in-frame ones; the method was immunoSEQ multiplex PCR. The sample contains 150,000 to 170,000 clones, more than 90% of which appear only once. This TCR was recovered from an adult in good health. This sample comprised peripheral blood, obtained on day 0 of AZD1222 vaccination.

Here the CDR3 DNA reads TGTGCCAGCAGTTTATCGTCCAATGAGCAGTTCTTC. Its protein product is CASSLSSNEQFF. V and J are TRBV27 and TRBJ2-1; D unresolved. The CDR3 is 12 amino acids. Trimming pared 0 bases from V and 6 bases from J, leaving 3 bases between. Germline CDR1 is MNHEY and CDR2 is SMNVEV (reference sequence).